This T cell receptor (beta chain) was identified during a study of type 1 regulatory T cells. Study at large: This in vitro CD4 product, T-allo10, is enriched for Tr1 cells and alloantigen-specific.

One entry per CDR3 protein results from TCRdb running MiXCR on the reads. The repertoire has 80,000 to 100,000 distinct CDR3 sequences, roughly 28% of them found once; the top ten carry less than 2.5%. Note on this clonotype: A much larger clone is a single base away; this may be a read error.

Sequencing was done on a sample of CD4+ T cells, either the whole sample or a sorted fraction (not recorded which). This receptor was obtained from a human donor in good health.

The CDR3: CATMVAGEQFF. CDR3 in DNA: TGTGCCACCATGGTGGCCGGTGAGCAGTTCTTC. The J gene is TRBJ2-1, the V gene TRBV24-1; no firm D call. Germline values: CDR1 KGHDR, CDR2 SFDVKD. Deletions cut 8 bases from V and 9 bases from J, with 10 bases between. The CDR3 covers 11 residues.